This TCR beta chain derives from a study of T cell responses to AZD1222 COVID-19 vaccine. On this clone itself: Its target is unknown.

The germline CDR1 and CDR2 sequences are LGHDT and YNNKEL (reference sequence). The CDR3 contains 20 residues. The V and J ends lost 1 base and 3 bases, in that order; junction bases with no gene match: 14. Notes on the study in general: Targeting of unmutated variant regions was reportedly seen in nearly half of spike-specific TCRs. In all cases, repertoires were sampled only after the peak T cell response.

Some clones are missing from TCRdb's copy, which holds only in-frame ones; the method was immunoSEQ multiplex PCR. The sample records 100,000 to 150,000 clones, approximately 90% being singletons. V usage is TRBV3-1 (or the pseudogene TRBV3-2) and J usage is TRBJ2-1; 11 nucleotides agree with TRBD2. This material consisted of peripheral blood, taken on day 0 of AZD1222 vaccination. This clonotype was sampled from an adult in good health. The CDR3 coding sequence is TGTGCCAGCAGCCAAGGGCTAACTAGCGGGAGTCCCCCCGACTACAATGAGCAGTTCTTC. Translated: CASSQGLTSGSPPDYNEQFF.